This T cell receptor beta chain was sequenced during a study of blood T cell repertoires in COVID-19 (dated by TCRdb to 2019 to 2021). In the study overall: Samples from collaborators originated in the United States, Italy and Spain and spanned both the acute and convalescent phases of COVID-19. Sample metadata almost always included a de-identified subject ID, COVID-19 status, age in years and sex. A freely available public database, intended as a resource for researchers studying the immune response to SARS-CoV-2, is where the repertoires were released. Where available, HLA class I and class II types were obtained from metadata supplied by the sample provider rather than from assay-based typing. Subjects who had been exposed to COVID-19, were actively infected with it, or had recovered from it provided the deeply sampled blood TCRbeta repertoires that made up the dataset. Samples were obtained from the ongoing ImmuneRACE study (first 160 participants) and from some 1,200 subjects provided by 6 global collaborators. The material from the prospective study consisted of cDNA or gDNA derived from T cells, B-cell-depleted T cells, or PBMCs. Findings and caveats that apply to the study as a whole: The quantity of clinical and demographic metadata differed by source and by participant and was supplied without curation.

Another Seattle source contributed samples from volunteer blood donors who had recovered from COVID-19. Whole blood was collected in K2EDTA tubes by collaborating institutions according to the institutions' own protocols. For TCRbeta analysis, collaborator samples were shipped as frozen whole blood, as isolated PBMCs, or as DNA extracted from either sample type. Per the germline V gene, SGHRS is the CDR1 and YFSETQ is the CDR2. From cysteine to phenylalanine, the CDR3 is 15 amino acids long. The read is trimmed to its CDR3 DNA, 45 bases read in frame from base 1. Trimming leaves V shorter by 0 bases and J shorter by 2 bases, with the junction holding 3 bases beyond the gene matches. The immunoSEQ Assay, a bias-controlled multiplex PCR, was used to amplify TCRbeta CDR3 regions from genomic DNA. The paper's processing steps were these. The number of nucleated cells in each sample was estimated by amplification of reference gene primers within the assay. To quantify the absolute abundance of each unique TCRbeta CDR3 rearrangement, sequence reads were collapsed and filtered. Productive Simpson clonality was computed per sample as the square root of Simpson's diversity index over productive rearrangements. As stored in TCRdb, this immuneACCESS dataset retains in-frame rearrangements with V and J assigned. A fraction of the clones does not appear; measured against another copy, unresolved V genes explain less than half of the discrepancy, and the remainder lacks a known reason. V, J and clone size are taken as reported in that table, and D and trimming were inferred from the DNA itself. In all, the sample holds 200,000 to 250,000 clones, and roughly 90% of those were seen once. The ten largest clonotypes hold 5.5% to 6.5% of the sample.

For this clone: Its antigen is not yet known. Base quality data are lacking; no much larger clone is found one base away.

Recombination joined TRBV5-1 with TRBJ2-7, with 9 junctional bases fitting TRBD1. This clonotype originated in a man aged 60 to 75 who had recovered from COVID-19. Sequenced sample: peripheral blood. In nucleotide form, the sequence is TGCGCCAGCAGCTTGGGACAGGGGGTTACCTACGAGCAGTACTTC. Its protein product is CASSLGQGVTYEQYF.